A single sample gave rise to the 3 T cell receptor beta chains below, sequenced in a study of cytomegalovirus exposure and HLA in healthy donors (dated by TCRdb to 2015 to 2018). The library was built by means of the immunoSEQ multiplex PCR assay. For the multiplex PCR, a mixture combining 60 forward primers for TCR Vbeta segments and 13 reverse primers for TCR Jbeta segments was used. TCRdb took this table from immuneACCESS and kept in-frame rearrangements with V and J called. Such tables lack part of the clones; where checked against another copy, unresolved V genes explain under half of the gap, and the rest is unexplained. Present in this sample are 120,000 or so clones, roughly four fifths of which were seen just once. The top ten constitute around 2% of the sample. The specimen sequenced was PBMCs. The receptors come from a man between 18 and 29 years old in good health and CMV-seronegative.

This clone was counted only a few times. This chain connects TRBV23-1 to TRBJ2-3, with 9 bases fitting TRBD2. TRBV23-1 is identified as an open reading frame with a role that is uncertain. The CDR3 has 17 amino acids. The J segment lost 1 base and the V segment lost 7 bases, leaving 12 bases of the junction unmatched. CDR3 nucleotides: TGCGCCAGCATCGGGATTCTAGCGGGATACCGCACAGATACGCAGTATTTT. It specifies CASIGILAGYRTDTQYF.

In its sample, this clone was seen once. The gene calls are TRBV6-1 and TRBJ2-7; possibly TRBD2 for D (6 bases). CDR3 length equals 15 residues. V lost 0 bases, J lost 4 bases, and 13 bases lay in between. Germline V gives CDR1 MNHNS, CDR2 SASEGT. Written as DNA, the CDR3 is TGTGCCAGCAGTGAAGCAGGGAGGTCCTATTACGAGCAGTACTTC. It codes for CASSEAGRSYYEQYF.

This chain uses TRBV19 with TRBJ1-4; a possible D gene is TRBD1 (5 bases). From germline, CDR1 is LNHDA and CDR2 SQIVND (reference sequence). CDR3 length: 16 amino acids. Trimming shortened V by 3 bases and J by 4 bases, and 15 bases separated the two germline ends. DNA for the CDR3: TGTGCCAGTAGTATGGGCGGGGGGAGCTTTAATGAAAAACTGTTTTTT. Encoded protein: CASSMGGGSFNEKLFF.